A single sample gave rise to the 21 T cell receptor beta chains below, sequenced in a study of blood T cell repertoires in COVID-19. This table comes from immunoSEQ multiplex PCR, and its TCRdb copy is limited to in-frame clones, with some not included. The data hold approximately 440,000 clones, with about 92% observed a single time. Sequenced sample: PBMCs or T cells enriched from blood (not recorded which). The source of these receptors is a man aged 18-30 years who had recovered from COVID-19.

The chain couples TRBV5-5 to TRBJ1-1, with 7 bases identical to TRBD1. This CDR3 is 14 amino acids long. V lost 4 bases to trimming and J lost 8 bases; unmatched junction nucleotides: 11. Looked up from germline, CDR1 is SGHKS and CDR2 is YYEKEE (reference sequence). The CDR3 sequence is CASSRRGTDLEAFF. CDR3 nucleotides: TGTGCCAGCAGCCGGAGAGGGACAGATCTAGAAGCTTTCTTT.

This chain links TRBV2 with TRBJ1-2; TRBD1 matches at 8 bases. J was trimmed by 6 bases and V by 3 bases; bases with no gene match: 6. This CDR3 region has 14 residues. Per the germline V gene, CDR1 is SNHLY and CDR2 is FYNNEI. CDR3 nucleotides: TGTGCCAGCAGTGACGCACAGGGGGGGGATGGCTACACCTTC. Translated, it gives CASSDAQGGDGYTF.

V gene TRBV29-1 combines with J gene TRBJ1-1, with D unclear. There are 12 residues in the CDR3. CDR1 is SQVTM, CDR2 ANQGSEA, per germline. V was clipped by 4 bases and J by 6 bases, with 12 bases between them. The CDR3 here is CSVATGSAEAFF. For the CDR3, the DNA is TGCAGCGTTGCCACTGGGAGTGCTGAAGCTTTCTTT.

CDR3 sequence: CASSWGHGYEQYF. The CDR3 DNA reads TGTGCCAGCAGTTGGGGACACGGCTACGAGCAGTACTTC. The chain combines TRBV6-5 with TRBJ2-7; D is perhaps TRBD1 (6 bases). This CDR3 region has 13 residues. From germline, CDR1 is MNHEY and CDR2 SVGAGI. The V gene lost 4 bases and the J gene lost 3 bases, with 10 bases spanning the gap.

A note on this clone: Other DNA sequences from this sample encode an identical CDR3 as well. V usage is TRBV3-1 (or the pseudogene TRBV3-2) and J usage is TRBJ1-1; possibly TRBD1 for D (5 bases). The CDR3 spans 14 residues. Trimming took 3 bases from V and 4 from J, leaving 12 bases between them. CDR1 and CDR2 (germline): LGHDT, YNNKEL (reference sequence). This chain's CDR3 is CASSHQGSGTEAFF. The CDR3 region has the DNA TGTGCCAGCAGCCATCAGGGTTCGGGCACTGAAGCTTTCTTT.

The chain carries TRBV5-1 and TRBJ2-2; D unclear. Trimming cost V 1 base and J 3 bases, with 10 bases left between them. The CDR3 totals 15 residues. Germline V gene sequence: CDR1 SGHRS, CDR2 YFSETQ. The CDR3 reads CASSLRQADTGELFF. The CDR3 DNA sequence: TGCGCCAGCAGCTTGAGGCAGGCTGACACCGGGGAGCTGTTTTTT.

The J gene is TRBJ1-1, the V gene TRBV10-3, with a tentative D call TRBD1 (6 bases). Trimming pared 8 bases from V and 3 bases from J, leaving 16 bases between. This CDR3 has 14 amino acids. Germline V gives CDR1 ENHRY, CDR2 SYGVKD. The CDR3 coding sequence is TGTGCCATCTGCCGGGGGGGGCTTGACACTGAAGCTTTCTTT. Translating it yields CAICRGGLDTEAFF.

The chain couples TRBV15 to TRBJ1-5; tentatively, D is TRBD1 (5 bases). In germline, CDR1 is LNHNV, CDR2 YYDKDF (reference sequence). This CDR3 region has 15 residues. V was cut by 0 bases and J by 6 bases, with 12 bases left in between. The CDR3 bases are TGTGCCACCAGCAGAGATGGCAGGGTTGGTCAGCCCCAGCATTTT. It translates to CATSRDGRVGQPQHF.

This clone has just one count. The chain is built from TRBV7-2 and TRBJ2-3; 8 bases align to TRBD1. The CDR3 sequence is 12 residues long. Germline V gene lookup returns CDR1 SGHTA and CDR2 FQGNSA. Losses at the gene ends were 9 bases for V and 6 bases for J; bases not matched to a gene: 5. CDR3 residues: CARRTGTDTQYF. DNA of the CDR3: TGTGCCAGAAGGACAGGGACCGATACGCAGTATTTT.

The V and J genes are TRBV4-1 and TRBJ2-3, with D perhaps matching TRBD2 (6 bases). CDR1 and CDR2 (germline): MGHRA, YSYEKL. The CDR3 spans 17 residues. Trimming cost V 0 bases and J 0 bases, with 13 bases left between them. CDR3 residues: CASSQEKGGTSTDTQYF. The CDR3 DNA reads as TGCGCCAGCAGCCAAGAGAAGGGAGGAACCAGCACAGATACGCAGTATTTT.

Details on this clone: The same CDR3 is also encoded by other DNA sequences in this sample. This chain joins TRBV29-1 and TRBJ1-1; TRBD1 matches 9 bases. V lost 6 bases, J lost 1 base, and 0 bases stayed unmatched. This CDR3 region has 12 residues. Per germline, CDR1 SQVTM and CDR2 ANQGSEA. The CDR3 loop reads CSVGQGNTEAFF. The CDR3 bases are TGCAGCGTGGGACAGGGGAACACTGAAGCTTTCTTT. Full variable domain (remainder filled in from reference TRBV29-1 and TRBJ1-1): SAVISQKPSRDICQRGTSLTIQCQVDSQVTMMFWYRQQPGQSLTLIATANQGSEATYESGFVIDKFPISRPNLTFSTLTVSNMSPEDSSIYLCSVGQGNTEAFFGQGTRLTVV.

In DNA form, the CDR3 reads TGTGCCACCAGGACGGAGCGGGACTCTGGAAACACCATATATTTT. Encoded protein: CATRTERDSGNTIYF. V and J are TRBV28 and TRBJ1-3; D unclear. The CDR3 extends over 15 amino acids. CDR1 is MDHEN and CDR2 is SYDVKM in the germline V gene. V was trimmed by 10 bases and J by 0 bases, leaving 16 bases between them.

This chain connects TRBV6-1 to TRBJ1-3, with D perhaps matching TRBD1 (6 bases). CDR3 size: 15 residues. Trimming shortened V by 0 bases and J by 4 bases, and 10 bases separated the two germline ends. Germline V gene lookup returns CDR1 MNHNS and CDR2 SASEGT. Here the CDR3 reads CASSEARGAGNTIYF. As DNA, the CDR3 is TGTGCCAGCAGTGAAGCCAGGGGAGCCGGAAACACCATATATTTT.

This clone turned up a few times. The chain combines TRBV4-1 with TRBJ1-5, with D possibly being TRBD1 (6 bases). V was trimmed by 0 bases and J by 6 bases, leaving 15 bases between them. Germline V gives CDR1 MGHRA, CDR2 YSYEKL. This CDR3 is built from 16 residues. The CDR3 loop is CASSQEGTGKAQPQHF. DNA of the CDR3: TGCGCCAGCAGCCAAGAAGGTACAGGGAAGGCTCAGCCCCAGCATTTT.

The chain has TRBV6-6 and TRBJ2-1; the match to TRBD1 covers 8 bases. J gave up 4 bases and V 4 bases, and 9 bases lay outside the gene matches. The CDR3 is made up of 16 amino acids. The germline gives CDR1 MNHNY, CDR2 SVGAGI (reference sequence). CDR3 bases: TGTGCCAGCAGTTCTTCCGACAGGGGCTTTTACAATGAGCAGTTCTTC. Translated: CASSSSDRGFYNEQFF.

The chain links TRBV5-6 to TRBJ2-7; perhaps TRBD2 as D (6 bases). Germline-derived CDR1 and CDR2 are SGHDT and YYEEEE. Between the trimmed V and J ends, which lost 1 base and 4 bases, there was a span of 18 bases. The CDR3 totals 16 residues. The CDR3 here is CASSLFFRDSLYEQYF. The CDR3 DNA is TGTGCCAGCAGCTTGTTTTTTAGGGACTCCCTATACGAGCAGTACTTC.

The V call is TRBV27, the J call TRBJ1-5; D unresolved. CDR1 is MNHEY and CDR2 is SMNVEV in the germline V gene (reference sequence). The CDR3 totals 15 residues. Trimming stripped 5 bases from V and 3 bases from J, with 14 bases between. The CDR3 DNA sequence: TGTGCCAGCAGTCCATCTACCCTACCCAATCAGCCCCAGCATTTT. It translates to CASSPSTLPNQPQHF.

This clone was recorded once. CDR3 region: CASSLGALDSSYNSPLHF. As DNA, the CDR3 is TGTGCCAGCAGCCTTGGGGCCCTCGACAGCTCCTATAATTCACCCCTCCACTTT. J is TRBJ1-6 and V is TRBV3-1 (or the pseudogene TRBV3-2); weak D call: TRBD1 (5 bases). The CDR3 has 18 amino acids. Germline CDR1 and CDR2: LGHDT and YNNKEL (reference sequence). V dropped 4 bases and J dropped 0 bases, with 16 bases sitting between them.

This chain's CDR3 is CASSLDRADQPQHF. In DNA form, the CDR3 reads TGTGCCAGCTCCCTTGACAGGGCGGATCAGCCCCAGCATTTT. The J gene is TRBJ1-5, the V gene TRBV18; 7 bases match TRBD1. The junction had 7 bases not matched to a gene; V was cut back by 6 bases and J by 5 bases. Germline CDR1 KGHSH, CDR2 LQKENI. The CDR3 is 14 residues long.

This chain connects TRBV29-1 to TRBJ2-1, with TRBD2 matching over 13 bases. V dropped 6 bases and J dropped 0; count of bases not matched to a gene: 5. The CDR3 runs 16 residues. The germline V gene encodes CDR1 SQVTM and CDR2 ANQGSEA. CDR3 amino acids: CSVKGLAGSSYNEQFF. The CDR3 nucleotides are TGCAGCGTAAAGGGACTAGCGGGGAGCTCCTACAATGAGCAGTTCTTC.

The rearrangement links TRBV30 to TRBJ2-1; TRBD2 matches 8 bases. The V and J ends lost 3 bases and 7 bases, in that order; junction bases with no gene match: 11. The V gene's germline CDR1 is GTSNPN and CDR2 SVGIG (reference sequence). CDR3 length: 15 residues. DNA of the CDR3: TGTGCCTGGAGCTTAGCGGGGAGTAGGGGGAATGAGCAGTTCTTC. Protein: CAWSLAGSRGNEQFF.